Each of the 17 T cell receptor beta chains below was sequenced from the same sample in a study of blood T cell repertoires in COVID-19. Sequenced by immunoSEQ multiplex PCR; TCRdb stores in-frame clones only, minus some. Altogether about 230,000 clones are present, approximately 87% being singletons, with the ten largest covering approximately 2.6%. The specimen sequenced was peripheral blood. The source of these receptors is a woman aged 70-85 years with active or convalescent COVID-19.

The rearrangement joins TRBV18 to TRBJ1-2; 8 positions match TRBD1. The CDR3 extends over 16 amino acids. Looked up from germline, CDR1 is KGHSH and CDR2 is LQKENI. The J segment lost 5 bases and the V segment lost 0 bases, leaving 8 bases of the junction unmatched. This CDR3 is CASSPPGSQGEYGYTF. CDR3 DNA sequence: TGTGCCAGCTCACCACCGGGGTCACAGGGGGAATATGGCTACACCTTC.

V and J are TRBV28 and TRBJ2-7; D ambiguous. The CDR3 totals 12 residues. V lost 4 bases and J 6 bases, leaving 10 bases between the germline ends. Germline V gene sequence: CDR1 MDHEN, CDR2 SYDVKM. CDR3: CASSSVPREQYF. CDR3 coding DNA: TGTGCCAGCAGTTCCGTCCCCCGCGAGCAGTACTTC.

V is TRBV9 and J is TRBJ1-1; D not resolved. CDR1 SGDLS and CDR2 YYNGEE come from the germline V gene. Between the trimmed V and J ends, which lost 0 bases and 4 bases, there was a span of 13 bases. CDR3 length: 15 residues. The CDR3 sequence is CASSVDPIAVTEAFF. Written as DNA, the CDR3 is TGTGCCAGCAGCGTAGACCCCATCGCGGTCACTGAAGCTTTCTTT.

This chain links TRBV11-2 with TRBJ2-7; 13 bases line up with TRBD2. The CDR3 is made up of 14 amino acids. Trimming cost V 4 bases and J 7 bases; bases outside gene matches: 4. The germline V gene has CDR1 SGHAT and CDR2 FQNNGV. CDR3 bases: TGTGCCAGCAGCTCCCCGACTAGCGGGAGGGAGCAGTACTTC. It is translated as CASSSPTSGREQYF.

The genes are TRBV28 and TRBJ1-4, with D unclear. CDR1 and CDR2 (germline): MDHEN, SYDVKM. V lost 6 bases, J lost 4 bases, and 9 bases lay in between. The CDR3 spans 13 residues. As DNA, the CDR3 is TGTGCCAGCAGGGCCCATGGTAATGAAAAACTGTTTTTT. Translating it yields CASRAHGNEKLFF.

This chain's CDR3 is CASSPSGTTDTQYF. CDR3 nucleotides: TGTGCCAGCAGCCCAAGCGGGACCACAGATACGCAGTATTTT. The chain employs TRBV11-3 and TRBJ2-3; 7 positions agree with TRBD2. The J segment lost 2 bases and the V segment lost 5 bases, leaving 4 bases of the junction unmatched. CDR1 is SGHNT and CDR2 is YENEEA in the germline V gene. The CDR3 covers 14 residues.

This chain joins TRBV3-1 (or the pseudogene TRBV3-2) and TRBJ1-5, with D perhaps TRBD1 (5 bases). This CDR3 has 13 amino acids. V dropped 4 bases and J dropped 6 bases, with 10 bases sitting between them. Germline-derived CDR1 and CDR2 are LGHDT and YNNKEL (reference sequence). The CDR3 bases are TGTGCCAGCAGCCCTACGGACATTCAGCCCCAGCATTTT. Translating gives CASSPTDIQPQHF.

The J gene is TRBJ2-3, the V gene TRBV5-1; 7 bases match TRBD1. The CDR3 runs to 14 residues. V was pared by 4 bases and J by 2 bases, with 4 bases of the junction left unmatched. The V gene's germline CDR1 is SGHRS and CDR2 YFSETQ. The CDR3 DNA reads as TGCGCCAGCAGCCCCGGACAGGACACAGATACGCAGTATTTT. Translating gives CASSPGQDTDTQYF.

The chain employs TRBV5-1 and TRBJ2-4; 7 positions agree with TRBD1. J was trimmed by 9 bases and V by 1 base; bases with no gene match: 4. This CDR3 is built from 13 residues. Germline CDR1 is SGHRS and CDR2 is YFSETQ. CDR3 bases: TGCGCCAGCAGCTTGACAGGGGATGGCATTCAGTACTTC. Translated, it gives CASSLTGDGIQYF. The complete variable domain, with remaining parts taken from reference TRBV5-1 and TRBJ2-4, reads KAGVTQTPRYLIKTRGQQVTLSCSPISGHRSVSWYQQTPGQGLQFLFEYFSETQRNKGNFPGRFSGRQFSNSRSEMNVSTLELGDSALYLCASSLTGDGIQYFGAGTRLSVL.

The chain recombines TRBV6-5 with TRBJ1-2; the D gene is possibly TRBD1 (5 bases). In germline, CDR1 is MNHEY, CDR2 SVGAGI. The CDR3 is 15 amino acids. V lost 2 bases and J lost 0, with 10 bases in between. CDR3 region: CASSYGHIANYGYTF. CDR3 coding DNA: TGTGCCAGCAGTTACGGACATATAGCTAACTATGGCTACACCTTC.

With regard to this clone: The same CDR3 is also encoded by other DNA sequences in this sample. This chain uses TRBV28 with TRBJ1-5; D is unresolved. The length of the CDR3 is 13 residues. V lost 2 bases to trimming and J lost 2 bases, with 4 bases between them. Germline V gene sequence: CDR1 MDHEN, CDR2 SYDVKM. CDR3 coding DNA: TGTGCCAGCAGTTTACAGGGCAATCAGCCCCAGCATTTT. This codes for CASSLQGNQPQHF.

The chain has TRBV6-5 and TRBJ1-5; D ambiguous. Germline V CDR1 and CDR2: MNHEY, SVGAGI. This CDR3 has 13 residues. V was clipped by 6 bases and J by 2 bases, with 8 bases between them. CDR3 nucleotides: TGTGCCAGCAGAACAGACGGCAATCAGCCCCAGCATTTT. Protein: CASRTDGNQPQHF.

The rearrangement joins TRBV7-2 to TRBJ2-5, with 8 bases matching TRBD2. J was trimmed by 4 bases and V by 1 base; bases with no gene match: 5. CDR3 length equals 15 residues. CDR1 SGHTA and CDR2 FQGNSA come from the germline V gene. CDR3 bases: TGTGCCAGCAGCTTAGTAGTGGCGGGGGGAGAGACCCAGTACTTC. Protein product: CASSLVVAGGETQYF. Based on the CDR3 plus reference TRBV7-2 and TRBJ2-5, the full variable domain is GAGVSQSPSNKVTEKGKDVELRCDPISGHTALYWYRQSLGQGLEFLIYFQGNSAPDKSGLPSDRFSAERTGGSVSTLTIQRTQQEDSAVYLCASSLVVAGGETQYFGPGTRLLVL.

The chain combines TRBV19 with TRBJ2-7, with TRBD1 as a possible D gene (5 bases). Germline V gene data show CDR1 as LNHDA and CDR2 as SQIVND (reference sequence). The V end was cut by 3 bases, the J end by 3 bases, with 24 bases between. The CDR3 covers 18 residues. CDR3 sequence reads: CASSIGRGGLIASYEQYF. CDR3 nucleotide sequence: TGTGCCAGTAGTATCGGAAGGGGCGGTTTAATCGCCAGCTACGAGCAGTACTTC. Variable domain in full (rest from reference TRBV19 and TRBJ2-7): DGGITQSPKYLFRKEGQNVTLSCEQNLNHDAMYWYRQDPGQGLRLIYYSQIVNDFQKGDIAEGYSVSREKKESFPLTVTSAQKNPTAFYLCASSIGRGGLIASYEQYFGPGTRLTVT.

The rearrangement joins TRBV19 to TRBJ2-3; possibly TRBD1 for D (5 bases). The germline CDR1 and CDR2 sequences are LNHDA and SQIVND (reference sequence). The CDR3 totals 13 residues. V was clipped by 7 bases and J by 3 bases, with 11 bases between them. CDR3 region: CASKVDSTDTQYF. In nucleotides, the CDR3 is TGTGCCAGTAAAGTTGACAGTACAGATACGCAGTATTTT.

The chain has TRBV19 and TRBJ2-5; 9 bases align to TRBD2. The V gene's germline CDR1 is LNHDA and CDR2 SQIVND (reference sequence). The CDR3 has 14 amino acids. V trimming: 5 bases; J trimming: 5 bases; junction bases outside the gene matches: 6. CDR3: CASSVSSGMETQYF. CDR3 DNA sequence: TGTGCCAGTAGTGTCTCTAGCGGGATGGAGACCCAGTACTTC.

The V and J genes are TRBV5-1 and TRBJ2-1; 9 bases are shared with TRBD2. Germline trimming cut 4 bases from V and 8 bases from J; bases unmatched to any gene: 13. This CDR3 region has 16 residues. Germline V gene lookup returns CDR1 SGHRS and CDR2 YFSETQ. This chain's CDR3 is CASSVLAGYAYDEQFF. DNA for the CDR3: TGCGCCAGCAGCGTTCTAGCGGGATATGCTTACGATGAGCAGTTCTTC.